The clone carrying this T cell receptor beta chain was counted at least ten times. Its antigen is undetermined. Quantitative barcoded 5'-RACE was used to prepare TCR beta libraries. TCRdb re-analysed the 5' RACE reads in MiXCR, keeping a single row per CDR3 protein. The table records 200,000 to 300,000 distinct CDR3 sequences, 8% to 9.5% of them present only once. The sample is drawn from a study of CD8 T cells in ankylosing spondylitis. Study-level findings and limits: Researchers report that disease-linked clones proved CD8+ and relatively rare in peripheral blood.

The sequencing sample was made of blood, either unsorted or a sorted T cell fraction (not recorded which). This TCR derives from a male donor with ankylosing spondylitis or in good health (not recorded which).

This CDR3 is CASSLTSGGYYNEQFF. The CDR3 DNA is TGTGCCAGCAGCTTAACTAGCGGGGGTTACTACAATGAGCAGTTCTTC. V gene TRBV5-6 combines with J gene TRBJ2-1, with 11 bases aligning to TRBD2. The V gene's germline CDR1 is SGHDT and CDR2 YYEEEE. The CDR3 loop spans 16 amino acids. The V and J ends lost 2 bases and 3 bases, in that order; junction bases with no gene match: 4.